The 20 T cell receptor beta chains presented below share a single source sample, sequenced in a study of radiotherapy plus CTLA-4 blockade in lung cancer. Method: immunoSEQ multiplex PCR; TCRdb's copy keeps in-frame clones and lacks some. The repertoire holds about 39,000 clones, with about four fifths as singletons. The sequences come from peripheral blood, collected from a patient treated with radiotherapy plus ipilimumab. The receptors originated from a human donor with non-small cell lung cancer that progressed on radiotherapy plus ipilimumab.

This clone counts as large (0.1 to 1%). This sequence joins TRBV5-6 and TRBJ1-1; D is undetermined. CDR3 size: 13 residues. Germline V gene sequence: CDR1 SGHDT, CDR2 YYEEEE. Trimming stripped 1 base from V and 0 bases from J, with 4 bases between. The CDR3 region is CASSLLLNTEAFF. CDR3 nucleotides: TGTGCCAGCAGCTTGCTATTGAACACTGAAGCTTTCTTT.

The genes are TRBV5-1 and TRBJ2-2, with 8 bases identical to TRBD1. CDR1 is SGHRS, CDR2 YFSETQ, per germline. Losses at the gene ends were 5 bases for V and 5 bases for J; bases not matched to a gene: 8. The CDR3 extends over 15 amino acids. CDR3 protein: CASSSGQGNTGELFF. CDR3 DNA: TGCGCCAGCAGTTCCGGACAGGGTAATACCGGGGAGCTGTTTTTT.

In its sample, this clone was seen once. V gene TRBV6-1 combines with J gene TRBJ2-3, with D unclear. V was pared by 5 bases and J by 2 bases, with 11 bases between. CDR3 length: 14 residues. Looked up from germline, CDR1 is MNHNS and CDR2 is SASEGT. DNA for the CDR3: TGTGCCAGCAGTCCCCACCAGGTCACAGATACGCAGTATTTT. Translating gives CASSPHQVTDTQYF.

This clone was counted once. The rearrangement links TRBV7-3 to TRBJ2-7, with TRBD1 as a possible D gene (6 bases). CDR1 and CDR2 from the germline V gene are SGHTA and FQGTGA. The CDR3 is made up of 15 amino acids. Trimming cost V 10 bases and J 0 bases, with 19 bases left between them. CDR3 sequence: CATSKAQGSSYEQYF. The CDR3 region has the DNA TGTGCCACCTCCAAGGCCCAGGGGAGCTCCTACGAGCAGTACTTC.

The chain's CDR3 is CSVRTGTEAFF. CDR3 sequence (DNA): TGCAGCGTTAGGACAGGGACTGAAGCTTTCTTT. The rearrangement links TRBV29-1 to TRBJ1-1, with 8 bases matching TRBD1. Germline V lookup: CDR1 SQVTM, CDR2 ANQGSEA. With 5 bases clipped from V and 5 bases from J, the junction kept 1 base outside the gene matches. The CDR3 sequence is 11 residues long.

V usage is TRBV29-1 and J usage is TRBJ2-5; tentative D call: TRBD1 (5 bases). This CDR3 region has 14 residues. V was cut by 4 bases and J by 5 bases, with 17 bases left in between. CDR1 SQVTM and CDR2 ANQGSEA come from the germline V gene. The CDR3 region has the DNA TGCAGCGTTGCGGTAGGGGTTGAGGCCGAGACCCAGTACTTC. Protein product: CSVAVGVEAETQYF. The entire variable domain, with the rest obtained from reference TRBV29-1 and TRBJ2-5, is as follows: SAVISQKPSRDICQRGTSLTIQCQVDSQVTMMFWYRQQPGQSLTLIATANQGSEATYESGFVIDKFPISRPNLTFSTLTVSNMSPEDSSIYLCSVAVGVEAETQYFGPGTRLLVL.

CDR3 loop: CASRGGSGGAGETQYF. The CDR3 nucleotides are TGTGCCAGCAGGGGGGGTAGCGGGGGGGCCGGAGAGACCCAGTACTTC. This sequence joins TRBV2 and TRBJ2-5; 11 bases align to TRBD2. With 6 bases clipped from V and 4 bases from J, the junction kept 10 bases outside the gene matches. Germline lookup yields CDR1 SNHLY and CDR2 FYNNEI. The CDR3 has 16 amino acids.

This sequence joins TRBV2 and TRBJ2-1; 9 bases agree with TRBD1. Germline V gene sequence: CDR1 SNHLY, CDR2 FYNNEI. The CDR3 contains 16 residues. Trimming cost V 5 bases and J 5 bases; bases outside gene matches: 10. CDR3 residues: CASSSTGTGFNNEQFF. The CDR3 DNA is TGTGCCAGCAGTTCTACCGGGACAGGGTTCAACAATGAGCAGTTCTTC.

V usage is TRBV9 and J usage is TRBJ2-3; D is possibly TRBD2 (6 bases). The CDR3 loop spans 16 amino acids. In germline, CDR1 is SGDLS, CDR2 YYNGEE. With 4 bases removed from V and 0 bases from J, the gap between germline ends came to 15 bases. The CDR3 region has the DNA TGTGCCAGCAGCTCGACTAGGTCCCCTAGCACAGATACGCAGTATTTT. Its translation: CASSSTRSPSTDTQYF. The entire variable domain, with the rest obtained from reference TRBV9 and TRBJ2-3, is as follows: DSGVTQTPKHLITATGQRVTLRCSPRSGDLSVYWYQQSLDQGLQFLIQYYNGEERAKGNILERFSAQQFPDLHSELNLSSLELGDSALYFCASSSTRSPSTDTQYFGPGTRLTVL.

The chain links TRBV19 to TRBJ1-1, with TRBD1 as a possible D gene (5 bases). Trimming stripped 4 bases from V and 2 bases from J, with 8 bases between. Germline V gene sequence: CDR1 LNHDA, CDR2 SQIVND (reference sequence). The CDR3 is made up of 13 amino acids. In DNA, the CDR3 is TGTGCCAGTAGTAAGGGGTTAAACACTGAAGCTTTCTTT. This gives the protein CASSKGLNTEAFF.

V gene TRBV9 combines with J gene TRBJ2-2; D is undetermined. Germline CDR1 SGDLS, CDR2 YYNGEE. The CDR3 is made up of 13 amino acids. V was clipped by 0 bases and J by 6 bases, with 6 bases between them. The CDR3 loop is CASSVGDSGELFF. CDR3 bases: TGTGCCAGCAGCGTAGGTGACTCCGGGGAGCTGTTTTTT. Drawing the rest from reference TRBV9 and TRBJ2-2, the complete variable domain is DSGVTQTPKHLITATGQRVTLRCSPRSGDLSVYWYQQSLDQGLQFLIQYYNGEERAKGNILERFSAQQFPDLHSELNLSSLELGDSALYFCASSVGDSGELFFGEGSRLTVL.

This rearrangement joins TRBV29-1 to TRBJ2-5; the match to TRBD1 covers 8 bases. The CDR3 extends over 12 amino acids. Trimming at V came to 3 bases and at J to 4 bases, leaving 1 base not matched to a gene. Germline loops: CDR1 SQVTM, CDR2 ANQGSEA. CDR3 coding DNA: TGCAGCGTTGACCAGGGGGCAGAGACCCAGTACTTC. Protein: CSVDQGAETQYF.

This chain uses TRBV7-2 with TRBJ2-5; maybe TRBD2 (5 bases). Per the germline V gene, CDR1 is SGHTA and CDR2 is FQGNSA. This CDR3 contains 15 residues. Trimming pared 4 bases from V and 5 bases from J, leaving 17 bases between. CDR3 bases: TGTGCCAGCAGCTCCTCGGGCCTGCGGGCGGAGACCCAGTACTTC. It yields the protein CASSSSGLRAETQYF.

This clone has a single count. The chain joins TRBV5-1 to TRBJ2-7; D might be TRBD1 (5 bases). CDR3 length: 15 residues. Germline loops: CDR1 SGHRS, CDR2 YFSETQ. V lost 1 base and J lost 6, with 17 bases in between. Written as DNA, the CDR3 is TGCGCCAGCAGCTTGTCGAGGTGGGGCGTGTCCGAGCAGTACTTC. It encodes CASSLSRWGVSEQYF.

This chain uses TRBV19 with TRBJ1-5; D is possibly TRBD1 (5 bases). The V end lost 6 bases, the J end lost 3 bases, and 24 bases lay between the germline ends. Per the germline V gene, CDR1 is LNHDA and CDR2 is SQIVND (reference sequence). This CDR3 is 18 amino acids long. The CDR3 DNA reads TGTGCCAGTAGCACCTCTCCTCCGGGAGTAGGGACCAATCAGCCCCAGCATTTT. Its translation is CASSTSPPGVGTNQPQHF.

The chain employs TRBV6-5 and TRBJ2-1, with 7 bases fitting TRBD2. CDR3 length: 15 residues. Germline V CDR1 and CDR2: MNHEY, SVGAGI. Trimming removed 2 bases from V and 5 bases from J; junction bases left unmatched: 6. The CDR3 here is CASSYREGRHNEQFF. As DNA, the CDR3 is TGTGCCAGCAGTTACAGGGAGGGTCGGCACAATGAGCAGTTCTTC.

This chain links TRBV5-1 with TRBJ2-1; 8 bases map to TRBD2. Trimming removed 2 bases from V and 7 bases from J; junction bases left unmatched: 11. In germline, CDR1 is SGHRS, CDR2 YFSETQ. This CDR3 region has 16 residues. For the CDR3, the DNA is TGCGCCAGCAGCTTCCAGGGTAGCGGGGTTGGTAATGAGCAGTTCTTC. Translated: CASSFQGSGVGNEQFF.

The chain links TRBV10-3 to TRBJ1-5, with D perhaps matching TRBD1 (6 bases). The germline V gene has CDR1 ENHRY and CDR2 SYGVKD. The CDR3 is made up of 15 amino acids. V was shortened by 3 bases and J by 8 bases, with 17 bases between the two germline ends. Here the CDR3 reads CAISDYGGAEEPQHF. The CDR3 nucleotides are TGTGCCATCAGTGATTATGGGGGGGCAGAGGAGCCCCAGCATTTT.

CDR3 loop: CASSLDRGQGGNTIYF. CDR3 sequence (DNA): TGTGCCAGCAGCTTAGACAGGGGGCAAGGTGGAAACACCATATATTTT. The chain carries TRBV13 and TRBJ1-3; 9 bases agree with TRBD1. V was clipped by 1 base and J by 3 bases; unmatched bases: 4. Germline V gene sequence: CDR1 PRHDT, CDR2 FYEKMQ (reference sequence). This CDR3 region has 16 residues.

By share, this clone ranks as medium-sized. The chain couples TRBV25-1 to TRBJ2-1; the D gene is possibly TRBD2 (6 bases). V was trimmed by 2 bases and J by 8 bases, leaving 22 bases between them. This CDR3 comprises 17 residues. Germline V lookup: CDR1 MGHDK, CDR2 SYGVNS. CDR3: CASSETYWGLSEDEQFF. The CDR3 DNA reads TGTGCCAGCAGTGAAACGTATTGGGGACTTTCGGAGGATGAGCAGTTCTTC.